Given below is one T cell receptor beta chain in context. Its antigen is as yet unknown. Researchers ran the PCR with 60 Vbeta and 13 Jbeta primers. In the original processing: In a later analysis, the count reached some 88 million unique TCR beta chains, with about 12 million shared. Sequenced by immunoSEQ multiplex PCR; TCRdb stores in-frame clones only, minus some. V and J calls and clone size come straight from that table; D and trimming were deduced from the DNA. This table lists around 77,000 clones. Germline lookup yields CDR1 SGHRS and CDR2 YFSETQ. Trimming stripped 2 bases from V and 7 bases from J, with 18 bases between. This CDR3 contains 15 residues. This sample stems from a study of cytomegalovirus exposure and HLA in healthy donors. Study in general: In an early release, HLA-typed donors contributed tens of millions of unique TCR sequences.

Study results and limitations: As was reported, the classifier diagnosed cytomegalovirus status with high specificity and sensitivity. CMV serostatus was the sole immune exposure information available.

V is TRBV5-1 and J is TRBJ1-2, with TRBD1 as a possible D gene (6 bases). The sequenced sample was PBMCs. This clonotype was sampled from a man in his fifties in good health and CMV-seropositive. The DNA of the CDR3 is TGCGCCAGCAGCTTAGTTCCGGACAGCGACTCTGGCTACACCTTC. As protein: CASSLVPDSDSGYTF.